The TCR beta chain under discussion was sequenced for a study of blood T cell repertoires in COVID-19. The wider study: Acute and convalescent COVID-19 specimens originated in the United States, Italy and Spain. In each case, the material was cDNA or gDNA derived from T cells, B-cell-depleted T cells, or PBMCs.

Per the authors' pipeline: Nucleated cell counts were estimated from reference gene primer amplification. Produced via immunoSEQ multiplex PCR; TCRdb's table is partial and in-frame only. The DNA gave D and trimming, while V, J and clone size come from that table. Among several thousand clones listed, roughly nine tenths were seen once. Trimming left V 0 bases short and J 5 bases short, with 16 bases between. This CDR3 spans 16 amino acids. The germline V gene encodes CDR1 ENHRY and CDR2 SYGVKD. This sequence was found in a human donor in a cohort sampled during active COVID-19. V is TRBV10-3 and J is TRBJ1-2; weak D call: TRBD1 (5 bases). The material sequenced was peripheral blood. The CDR3 nucleotides are TGTGCCATCAGTGAGTCTCCTTTGGCAGGGTGGTATGGCTACACCTTC. This encodes CAISESPLAGWYGYTF.